These 22 T cell receptor beta chains were all obtained from the same sample, sequenced in a study of cytomegalovirus exposure and HLA in healthy donors (dated by TCRdb to the late 2010s). Library method: the immunoSEQ multiplex PCR assay. For the multiplex PCR, a mixture combining 60 forward primers for TCR Vbeta segments and 13 reverse primers for TCR Jbeta segments was used. Here the immuneACCESS table is served through TCRdb, limited to in-frame sequences with V and J called. Missing clones are a known gap in these copies; in checked studies unresolved V genes cover under half, and the rest lacks a known reason. Counted in this sample were 150,000 or so clones; roughly 73% of them appeared once. The ten largest clones represent roughly 1.5% of the sample. Sequencing used PBMCs. These receptors all stem from a woman in her thirties in good health and CMV-seronegative.

The J gene is TRBJ1-3, the V gene TRBV5-4; D is undetermined. The CDR3 is 14 residues long. From germline, CDR1 is SGHNT and CDR2 YYREEE (reference sequence). The V end lost 1 base, the J end lost 0 bases, and 5 bases lay between the germline ends. The CDR3 DNA is TGTGCCAGCAGCTTGTACAGCTCTGGAAACACCATATATTTT. It translates to CASSLYSSGNTIYF.

The DNA for the CDR3 is TGTGCCATCAGTGAATTTGGGACAGGGAACACCGGGGAGCTGTTTTTT. This gives the protein CAISEFGTGNTGELFF. This sequence joins TRBV10-3 and TRBJ2-2, with 8 nucleotides matching TRBD1. Germline CDR1 and CDR2: ENHRY and SYGVKD. The CDR3 has 16 amino acids. J was trimmed by 1 base and V by 3 bases; bases with no gene match: 4.

The chain links TRBV28 to TRBJ1-4; perhaps TRBD1 as D (5 bases). The CDR3 runs 15 residues. V lost 2 bases, J lost 5 bases, and 12 bases lay in between. The V gene's germline CDR1 is MDHEN and CDR2 SYDVKM. CDR3 amino acids: CASSLQGISNEKLFF. The CDR3 coding sequence is TGTGCCAGCAGTTTACAGGGAATATCGAATGAAAAACTGTTTTTT. The full variable domain, with the rest looked up from reference TRBV28 and TRBJ1-4, is DVKVTQSSRYLVKRTGEKVFLECVQDMDHENMFWYRQDPGLGLRLIYFSYDVKMKEKGDIPEGYSVSREKKERFSLILESASTNQTSMYLCASSLQGISNEKLFFGSGTQLSVL.

J is TRBJ1-3 and V is TRBV30; D not certain. CDR1 is GTSNPN and CDR2 is SVGIG in the germline V gene (reference sequence). The CDR3 covers 13 residues. The V gene lost 1 base and the J gene lost 0 bases, with 4 bases spanning the gap. CDR3: CAWSDNSGNTIYF. The CDR3 DNA reads as TGTGCCTGGAGTGACAACTCTGGAAACACCATATATTTT. Complete variable domain (other parts from reference TRBV30 and TRBJ1-3): SQTIHQWPATLVQPVGSPLSLECTVEGTSNPNLYWYRQAAGRGLQLLFYSVGIGQISSEVPQNLSASRPQDRQFILSSKKLLLSDSGFYLCAWSDNSGNTIYFGEGSWLTVV.

V gene TRBV23-1 combines with J gene TRBJ2-7; a weak D match, TRBD1 (5 bases). TRBV23-1 is identified as an open reading frame with a role that is uncertain. The CDR3 has 19 residues. V was trimmed by 1 base and J by 4 bases, leaving 26 bases between them. The CDR3 region is CASSQLPIRWLQESYEQYF. CDR3 in DNA: TGCGCCAGCAGTCAATTGCCGATCCGATGGCTACAGGAAAGTTACGAGCAGTACTTC.

The rearrangement uses TRBV27 and TRBJ2-3; 12 positions match TRBD2. Looked up from germline, CDR1 is MNHEY and CDR2 is SMNVEV (reference sequence). This CDR3 region has 16 residues. Trimming cost V 6 bases and J 0 bases; bases outside gene matches: 4. CDR3 in amino acids: CASRPLAGGSTDTQYF. CDR3 nucleotide sequence: TGTGCCAGCAGGCCACTAGCGGGGGGTAGCACAGATACGCAGTATTTT.

The chain employs TRBV6-5 and TRBJ1-1; D is possibly TRBD1 (5 bases). The V and J ends lost 0 bases and 0 bases respectively, with 8 bases between them. The CDR3 is 15 residues long. Germline values: CDR1 MNHEY, CDR2 SVGAGI. CDR3 sequence: CASSYSGQLNTEAFF. CDR3 nucleotides: TGTGCCAGCAGTTACTCGGGGCAACTGAACACTGAAGCTTTCTTT.

The chain uses TRBV7-3 and TRBJ1-1; the D gene is possibly TRBD1 (5 bases). This CDR3 spans 15 amino acids. Germline V gene lookup returns CDR1 SGHTA and CDR2 FQGTGA. The V and J ends lost 0 bases and 3 bases respectively, with 11 bases between them. The CDR3 here is CASSLTLGGDTEAFF. The CDR3 nucleotides are TGTGCCAGCAGCTTAACGTTGGGAGGGGACACTGAAGCTTTCTTT. The full variable domain, in which reference TRBV7-3 and TRBJ1-1 provide the parts outside the CDR3, is GAGVSQTPSNKVTEKGKYVELRCDPISGHTALYWYRQSLGQGPEFLIYFQGTGAADDSGLPNDRFFAVRPEGSVSTLKIQRTERGDSAVYLCASSLTLGGDTEAFFGQGTRLTVV.

This clone was observed a handful of times. The chain is built from TRBV6-1 and TRBJ1-1; no definite D call. This CDR3 is 12 amino acids long. The V gene lost 2 bases and the J gene lost 7 bases, with 8 bases spanning the gap. Germline assignment: CDR1 MNHNS and CDR2 SASEGT. In DNA form, the CDR3 reads TGTGCCAGCAGTGAACCGCGAGGTGAAGCTTTCTTT. It encodes CASSEPRGEAFF.

V gene TRBV27 combines with J gene TRBJ2-7; D is ambiguous. Germline V gene sequence: CDR1 MNHEY, CDR2 SMNVEV (reference sequence). The length of the CDR3 is 12 residues. Trimming shortened V by 5 bases and J by 7 bases, and 12 bases separated the two germline ends. CDR3 region: CASSHQTEEQYF. The CDR3 DNA is TGTGCCAGCAGTCACCAGACGGAGGAGCAGTACTTC.

V and J are TRBV5-1 and TRBJ1-3, with D maybe TRBD1 (6 bases). CDR3 length: 14 amino acids. Trimming pared 7 bases from V and 0 bases from J, leaving 11 bases between. CDR1 and CDR2 (germline): SGHRS, YFSETQ. The CDR3 sequence is CASYGDNSGNTIYF. The CDR3 DNA is TGCGCCAGCTACGGGGACAACTCTGGAAACACCATATATTTT.

On this clone: The junction differs from germline at one of its ends, possibly a read error. The J gene is TRBJ1-4, the V gene TRBV7-9, with D perhaps matching TRBD1 (6 bases). The CDR3 length is 11 residues. CDR1 is SEHNR, CDR2 FQNEAQ, per germline (reference sequence). CDR3 in amino acids: CASSFGQNLTF. CDR3 DNA: TGTGCCAGCAGCTTCGGACAGAATCTAACTTTT.

The V and J genes are TRBV15 and TRBJ1-4, with 11 bases matching TRBD1. The CDR3 runs 14 residues. Germline-derived CDR1 and CDR2 are LNHNV and YYDKDF (reference sequence). V was clipped by 5 bases and J by 6 bases; unmatched bases: 2. The CDR3 is CATSGQGADEKLFF. The CDR3 DNA reads as TGTGCCACCAGCGGACAGGGGGCGGATGAAAAACTGTTTTTT.

The chain links TRBV5-1 to TRBJ1-4; maybe TRBD1 (5 bases). The germline gives CDR1 SGHRS, CDR2 YFSETQ. The V gene lost 0 bases and the J gene lost 4 bases, with 13 bases spanning the gap. The CDR3 length is 16 residues. The chain's CDR3 is CASSLDRPEFNEKLFF. CDR3 sequence (DNA): TGCGCCAGCAGCTTGGACAGGCCGGAGTTTAATGAAAAACTGTTTTTT.

This sequence joins TRBV5-1 and TRBJ1-4; D is unresolved. CDR1 and CDR2 from the germline V gene are SGHRS and YFSETQ. This CDR3 comprises 13 residues. V lost 0 bases, J lost 8 bases, and 8 bases lay in between. CDR3 region: CASSLDAKEKLFF. CDR3 DNA: TGCGCCAGCAGCTTGGACGCGAAAGAAAAACTGTTTTTT.

V and J are TRBV18 and TRBJ1-2, with a weak D call TRBD1 (6 bases). Germline CDR1 and CDR2: KGHSH and LQKENI. The CDR3 is 15 amino acids. V was trimmed by 3 bases and J by 2 bases, leaving 13 bases between them. CDR3 nucleotides: TGTGCCAGCTCACCTCGGACAGATACCAACTATGGCTACACCTTC. As protein: CASSPRTDTNYGYTF. Drawing the rest from reference TRBV18 and TRBJ1-2, the complete variable domain is NAGVMQNPRHLVRRRGQEARLRCSPMKGHSHVYWYRQLPEEGLKFMVYLQKENIIDESGMPKERFSAEFPKEGPSILRIQQVVRGDSAAYFCASSPRTDTNYGYTFGSGTRLTVV.

CDR3 residues: CAISESDIFDEQFF. CDR3 sequence (DNA): TGTGCCATCAGTGAGTCGGACATTTTCGATGAGCAGTTCTTC. The rearrangement joins TRBV10-3 to TRBJ2-1; D possibly corresponds to TRBD1 (5 bases). From germline, CDR1 is ENHRY and CDR2 SYGVKD. V was cut by 0 bases and J by 8 bases, with 11 bases left in between. The CDR3 is 14 residues long.

The chain has TRBV6-1 and TRBJ2-7; D gene uncertain. Germline V gene data show CDR1 as MNHNS and CDR2 as SASEGT. V was shortened by 6 bases and J by 4 bases, with 13 bases between the two germline ends. The CDR3 spans 13 residues. Here the CDR3 reads CASSGRPTYEQYF. The CDR3 bases are TGTGCCAGCAGCGGCAGGCCCACGTACGAGCAGTACTTC.

The V gene is TRBV28, the J gene TRBJ1-4, with D possibly TRBD1 on 5 matching bases. Trimming pared 2 bases from V and 8 bases from J, leaving 12 bases between. CDR1 and CDR2 (germline): MDHEN, SYDVKM. This CDR3 has 14 residues. CDR3 DNA sequence: TGTGCCAGCAGTTTAGGCCAGGGTCGGGAAAAACTGTTTTTT. Residues: CASSLGQGREKLFF.

CDR3 coding DNA: TGTGCCAGCAGTCGGACAGGGGGGGTCACTGAAGCTTTCTTT. Amino acid sequence: CASSRTGGVTEAFF. J is TRBJ1-1 and V is TRBV6-5, with 10 bases that match TRBD1. The J segment lost 4 bases and the V segment lost 5 bases, leaving 4 bases of the junction unmatched. Germline V gene sequence: CDR1 MNHEY, CDR2 SVGAGI. The CDR3 length is 14 residues.

The V gene is TRBV6-1, the J gene TRBJ2-7; 8 bases match TRBD1. CDR3 length: 15 residues. V shed 6 bases and J 2 bases; nucleotides not matched to a gene: 9. CDR1 and CDR2 (germline): MNHNS, SASEGT. The CDR3 loop reads CASRGRTGIPYEQYF. CDR3 in DNA: TGTGCCAGCAGGGGCCGGACAGGGATTCCCTACGAGCAGTACTTC.

The gene calls are TRBV5-1 and TRBJ2-3; the match to TRBD2 covers 8 bases. The V segment lost 3 bases and the J segment 1 base; nucleotides outside the gene matches: 4. Germline V gene data show CDR1 as SGHRS and CDR2 as YFSETQ. The CDR3 spans 15 residues. The CDR3 reads CASSWGRGGTDTQYF. The CDR3 DNA follows: TGCGCCAGCAGCTGGGGGCGGGGGGGCACAGATACGCAGTATTTT. The entire variable domain, with the rest obtained from reference TRBV5-1 and TRBJ2-3, is as follows: KAGVTQTPRYLIKTRGQQVTLSCSPISGHRSVSWYQQTPGQGLQFLFEYFSETQRNKGNFPGRFSGRQFSNSRSEMNVSTLELGDSALYLCASSWGRGGTDTQYFGPGTRLTVL.